These 13 T cell receptor beta chains came from one sample sequenced in a study of T cells after yellow fever vaccination. Via MiXCR, TCRdb re-called the 5' RACE reads, giving one row per CDR3 protein. The repertoire has about 210,000 distinct CDR3 sequences, less than 7.5% of them found once; the top ten carry 1% to 1.2%. The input for sequencing was CD4+ T cells sorted from PBMCs, taken on the day of the yellow fever booster vaccination. The receptors come from a man aged 25 to 40 who received the YFV17D yellow fever vaccine.

This clonotype was detected a few times. CDR3 region: CASSSGSPGELFF. CDR3 nucleotide sequence: TGTGCCAGCTCTAGCGGGAGCCCCGGGGAGCTGTTTTTT. The rearrangement links TRBV10-3 to TRBJ2-2, with 10 positions matching TRBD2. V lost 10 bases to trimming and J lost 6 bases; unmatched junction nucleotides: 5. The germline V gene encodes CDR1 ENHRY and CDR2 SYGVKD. The CDR3 runs to 13 residues.

V gene TRBV6-5 combines with J gene TRBJ1-2; tentative D call: TRBD1 (5 bases). The CDR3 contains 15 residues. The germline V and J ends were trimmed by 7 bases and 0 bases, with 15 bases remaining between them. The V gene's germline CDR1 is MNHEY and CDR2 SVGAGI. CDR3 region: CASTRDQFSNYGYTF. CDR3 DNA sequence: TGTGCCAGCACTCGGGACCAATTTTCTAACTATGGCTACACCTTC.

This clonotype was detected ten times or more. The chain couples TRBV2 to TRBJ2-3; the match to TRBD1 covers 10 bases. V trimming: 6 bases; J trimming: 4 bases; junction bases outside the gene matches: 7. From germline, CDR1 is SNHLY and CDR2 FYNNEI. This CDR3 spans 15 amino acids. This chain's CDR3 is CASRADRGWPDTQYF. CDR3 sequence (DNA): TGTGCCAGCAGAGCGGACAGGGGGTGGCCAGATACGCAGTATTTT.

In this sample, this clonotype turned up a few times. The chain couples TRBV3-1 to TRBJ2-7, with D perhaps TRBD1 or TRBD2 (5 bases each). This CDR3 comprises 15 residues. The V and J ends lost 2 bases and 0 bases respectively, with 11 bases between them. CDR1 is LGHDT and CDR2 is YNNKEL in the germline V gene (reference sequence). CDR3 loop: CASSQPVGDSYEQYF. The CDR3 DNA reads TGTGCCAGCAGCCAACCTGTGGGGGACTCCTACGAGCAGTACTTC.

The rearrangement links TRBV5-1 to TRBJ1-1; TRBD1 matches 8 bases. The CDR3 is 15 residues long. Losses at the gene ends were 4 bases for V and 4 bases for J; bases not matched to a gene: 9. The germline V gene has CDR1 SGHRS and CDR2 YFSETQ. The CDR3 here is CASSQSTGVLTEAFF. CDR3 DNA sequence: TGCGCCAGCAGCCAATCGACAGGGGTTCTCACTGAAGCTTTCTTT.

This clonotype has a count of ten or more. The rearrangement joins TRBV5-1 to TRBJ2-3; D gene ambiguous. The CDR3 is made up of 17 amino acids. Germline CDR1 and CDR2: SGHRS and YFSETQ. V was clipped by 3 bases and J by 4 bases, with 21 bases between them. The CDR3 DNA sequence: TGCGCCAGCAGCTGGACCGTTGGGATCGTCGGCTCAGATACGCAGTATTTT. It codes for CASSWTVGIVGSDTQYF.

This clonotype has a handful of counts. This chain links TRBV19 with TRBJ2-2; unclear D gene. Germline CDR1 and CDR2: LNHDA and SQIVND (reference sequence). V lost 10 bases and J 6 bases, leaving 12 bases between the germline ends. The CDR3 is made up of 12 amino acids. CDR3 sequence (DNA): TGTGCCACCTTTGGGGTGTCCGGGGAGCTGTTTTTT. Protein sequence: CATFGVSGELFF.

This clonotype was observed many times. This chain joins TRBV5-1 and TRBJ2-1; D unresolved. This CDR3 comprises 16 residues. The V gene lost 2 bases and the J gene lost 5 bases, with 17 bases spanning the gap. The germline V gene has CDR1 SGHRS and CDR2 YFSETQ. CDR3 sequence: CASSLQSTSRDNEQFF. Written as DNA, the CDR3 is TGCGCCAGCAGCTTACAAAGCACTTCTCGGGACAATGAGCAGTTCTTC.

This clonotype has at least ten counts. This chain uses TRBV20-1 with TRBJ2-7; no firm D call. The CDR3 contains 12 residues. Germline V gene sequence: CDR1 DFQATT, CDR2 SNEGSKA (reference sequence). CDR3 nucleotides: TGCAGGCCCTTCTTCGCGGTTTACGAGCAGTACTTC. It encodes CRPFFAVYEQYF.

In its sample, this clonotype was seen many times. CDR3 in DNA: TGCAGCGGGACTAGCGGACAAGAGACCCAGTACTTC. This translates into CSGTSGQETQYF. The chain uses TRBV29-1 and TRBJ2-5; TRBD2 matches at 10 bases. Germline V lookup: CDR1 SQVTM, CDR2 ANQGSEA. The CDR3 loop spans 12 amino acids. Trimming cost V 7 bases and J 2 bases; bases outside gene matches: 1.

This clonotype was seen a few times. This chain joins TRBV24-1 and TRBJ2-1; D is possibly TRBD2 (5 bases). Trimming cost V 4 bases and J 4 bases, with 10 bases left between them. The germline V gene has CDR1 KGHDR and CDR2 SFDVKD. CDR3 length: 14 amino acids. The CDR3 bases are TGTGCCACCAGTGACGAAAGGGAGTACAATGAGCAGTTCTTC. Its translation is CATSDEREYNEQFF.

V and J are TRBV5-5 and TRBJ2-7; 13 bases fit TRBD2. J lost 4 bases, V lost 4 bases, and 11 bases had no gene match. The CDR3 contains 17 residues. CDR1 is SGHKS and CDR2 is YYEKEE in the germline V gene (reference sequence). CDR3 bases: TGTGCCAGCAGCCTAATACCGACTAGCGGGAGGATTTACGAGCAGTACTTC. This sequence encodes CASSLIPTSGRIYEQYF.

At least ten counts were recorded for this clonotype. The rearrangement joins TRBV6-5 to TRBJ2-7; 7 nucleotides agree with TRBD1. The CDR3 extends over 15 amino acids. The J segment lost 5 bases and the V segment lost 2 bases, leaving 9 bases of the junction unmatched. Germline-derived CDR1 and CDR2 are MNHEY and SVGAGI. Written as DNA, the CDR3 is TGTGCCAGCAGTTACGAGGGGGCTAGTAAGAACGAGCAGTACTTC. Its protein product is CASSYEGASKNEQYF.